What follows describes a single T cell receptor (beta chain). Its antigen remains unidentified. This sample is drawn from a study of cytomegalovirus exposure and HLA in healthy donors. PCR employed 60 Vbeta and 13 Jbeta primers. Clones were read by immunoSEQ multiplex PCR, and TCRdb kept only the in-frame ones, dropping some. The sample has about 130,000 clones; around 75% are singletons. Study-wide results and caveats: The classifier reportedly diagnosed cytomegalovirus status with high specificity and sensitivity.

V trimming: 4 bases; J trimming: 7 bases; junction bases outside the gene matches: 32. The CDR3 spans 21 residues. Germline values: CDR1 SGHRS, CDR2 YFSETQ. Sequencing used PBMCs. The TCR comes from a man aged 55-75 years in good health and CMV-seropositive. The V gene is TRBV5-1, the J gene TRBJ2-7, with TRBD1 matching over 7 bases. CDR3 coding DNA: TGCGCCAGCAGCCAACTTAGACAGGGAGAAACTCCAAGACCTACGGGACGAGAGCAGTACTTC. This translates into CASSQLRQGETPRPTGREQYF.